Below, one TCR beta chain is given with its context. J lost 6 bases, V lost 4 bases, and 11 bases had no gene match. This CDR3 has 15 amino acids. Germline CDR1 SGHTA, CDR2 FQGNSA. The entry originates in a study of technical replicates of blood from several donors. Generated by immunoSEQ multiplex PCR, the TCRdb table keeps only in-frame clones and is missing some. The sample includes tens of thousands of clones, nearly 96% seen only once; the top ten take approximately 0.39%. The chain carries TRBV7-2 and TRBJ2-7; 8 nucleotides line up with TRBD1. The TCR sequence derives from a human donor in good health. The sequenced sample was T cells isolated from PBMCs. The CDR3 here is CASSSGLGQGREQYF. The CDR3 DNA is TGTGCCAGCAGCTCCGGGCTTGGACAGGGACGCGAGCAGTACTTC.